This TCR gamma chain is drawn from a study of γδ T cells in repeated Plasmodium falciparum infection. Study at large: The natural-infection arm compared Malian children under seasonal malaria with matched Australian children. Over around 630 days, donors received four mosquito-bite P. falciparum NF54 infections. Sampling occurred at baseline, pre-infection for selected infections, and 21 days post-infection.

This clone is medium-sized. TRG and TRD sequences were obtained from every sorted gammadelta sample. TCRdb used CATT to re-call clones from the multiplex PCR reads. This sample has approximately 32,000 gamma-chain clones; around 1.4% occur once, and the top ten carry just under 20%. Gammadelta T cells were flow-sorted from PBMC into Vgamma9/Vdelta2+ and Vdelta2-negative populations for bulk analysis. CDR3 length: 14 residues. V was pared by 0 bases and J by 3 bases, with 5 bases of the junction left unmatched. Germline V gene lookup returns CDR1 GITISATS and CDR2 ISYDGTV (reference sequence). The origin of this receptor is a pool of human donors (malaria-infected and uninfected, not separated). Sample: gamma-delta T cells from blood. The V call is TRGV9, the J call TRGJ1 or TRGJ2. CDR3 sequence: CALWEVRGYYKKLF. In nucleotides, the CDR3 is TGTGCCTTGTGGGAGGTGCGGGGTTATTATAAGAAACTCTTT.